The 21 T cell receptor beta chains below all came from one sample that was sequenced in a study of control samples from healthy donors and cancer patients. The assay was immunoSEQ multiplex PCR, and TCRdb's table has in-frame clones only and misses some. The sample holds fewer than 200,000 clones, 96% seen once. What was sequenced was blood. The receptors were gathered from a woman aged 25 to 45 in good health.

This clone was found once. The V gene is TRBV5-1, the J gene TRBJ2-7, with a possible D match to TRBD1 (5 bases). V lost 1 base and J lost 3, with 11 bases in between. Germline V lookup: CDR1 SGHRS, CDR2 YFSETQ. This CDR3 has 14 amino acids. As DNA, the CDR3 is TGCGCCAGCAGCTTGCGTCAGGGCCACTACGAGCAGTACTTC. Translation: CASSLRQGHYEQYF. Drawing the rest from reference TRBV5-1 and TRBJ2-7, the complete variable domain is KAGVTQTPRYLIKTRGQQVTLSCSPISGHRSVSWYQQTPGQGLQFLFEYFSETQRNKGNFPGRFSGRQFSNSRSEMNVSTLELGDSALYLCASSLRQGHYEQYFGPGTRLTVT.

The V and J genes are TRBV30 and TRBJ1-5; D is uncertain. V lost 1 base to trimming and J lost 0 bases, with 7 bases between them. Germline V gene sequence: CDR1 GTSNPN, CDR2 SVGIG (reference sequence). The CDR3 is 14 residues long. The CDR3 is CAWSEGYSNQPQHF. The CDR3 bases are TGTGCCTGGAGTGAGGGCTATAGCAATCAGCCCCAGCATTTT.

V and J are TRBV6-5 and TRBJ2-4, with a tentative D call TRBD1 (5 bases). Germline V gene sequence: CDR1 MNHEY, CDR2 SVGAGI. V was clipped by 10 bases and J by 7 bases, with 20 bases between them. The CDR3 contains 14 residues. The CDR3 spells CATSLDRAGNIQYF. The CDR3 region has the DNA TGTGCCACCTCCCTCGACAGAGCCGGCAACATTCAGTACTTC.

The chain recombines TRBV5-1 with TRBJ2-7, with 8 bases lining up with TRBD1. V gave up 4 bases and J gave up 6 bases; unmatched junction bases: 3. Germline V gene data show CDR1 as SGHRS and CDR2 as YFSETQ. CDR3 length equals 12 residues. The CDR3 DNA follows: TGCGCCAGCAGCCCCGACAGGGGCGAGCAGTACTTC. It codes for CASSPDRGEQYF.

V is TRBV29-1 and J is TRBJ2-5; 7 nucleotides agree with TRBD2. Germline V lookup: CDR1 SQVTM, CDR2 ANQGSEA. Trimming cost V 4 bases and J 2 bases; bases outside gene matches: 7. This CDR3 contains 14 residues. CDR3 DNA: TGCAGCGTTGTCGGGGCTAGCGGACAAGAGACCCAGTACTTC. This translates into CSVVGASGQETQYF.

V usage is TRBV24-1 and J usage is TRBJ2-1; tentative D call: TRBD2 (5 bases). Trimming left V 6 bases short and J 6 bases short, with 8 bases between. Germline V gene data show CDR1 as KGHDR and CDR2 as SFDVKD. There are 12 residues in the CDR3. CDR3 DNA: TGTGCCACCAGTTTAGGGAGCAATGAGCAGTTCTTC. This codes for CATSLGSNEQFF.

V is TRBV9 and J is TRBJ2-7, with D perhaps given as TRBD1 or TRBD2 (6 bases each). Germline values: CDR1 SGDLS, CDR2 YYNGEE. This CDR3 contains 14 residues. Deletions cut 4 bases from V and 2 bases from J, with 13 bases between. For the CDR3, the DNA is TGTGCCAGCAGCTCCTCGGGGGCAACCTACGAGCAGTACTTC. Amino acid sequence: CASSSSGATYEQYF.

V is TRBV29-1 and J is TRBJ1-2; 11 bases align to TRBD1. Germline V gene lookup returns CDR1 SQVTM and CDR2 ANQGSEA. This CDR3 region has 13 residues. V lost 7 bases to trimming and J lost 4 bases; unmatched junction nucleotides: 5. This CDR3 is CSARTGGSYGYTF. The DNA for the CDR3 is TGCAGCGCCCGGACAGGGGGCAGCTATGGCTACACCTTC. Supplemented by reference TRBV29-1 and TRBJ1-2, the full variable domain reads SAVISQKPSRDICQRGTSLTIQCQVDSQVTMMFWYRQQPGQSLTLIATANQGSEATYESGFVIDKFPISRPNLTFSTLTVSNMSPEDSSIYLCSARTGGSYGYTFGSGTRLTVV.

DNA of the CDR3: TGTGCCAGCAGCTTCCTAGGGGGGCGCACAGATACGCAGTATTTT. The encoded protein is CASSFLGGRTDTQYF. This chain connects TRBV7-8 to TRBJ2-3; either TRBD1 or TRBD2 may fit D (6 bases each). Germline lookup yields CDR1 SGHVS and CDR2 FQNEAQ. This CDR3 contains 15 residues. Trimming took 3 bases from V and 1 from J, leaving 11 bases between them. The whole variable domain, filled in from reference TRBV7-8 and TRBJ2-3, reads GAGVSQSPRYKVAKRGQDVALRCDPISGHVSLFWYQQALGQGPEFLTYFQNEAQLDKSGLPSDRFFAERPEGSVSTLKIQRTQQEDSAVYLCASSFLGGRTDTQYFGPGTRLTVL.

This chain links TRBV12-5 with TRBJ2-1, with 9 bases that match TRBD1. Germline CDR1 LGHNT, CDR2 FRNRAP. The CDR3 has 15 amino acids. V lost 6 bases, J lost 6 bases, and 9 bases stayed unmatched. The chain's CDR3 is CASGPGTGNFNEQFF. The CDR3 nucleotides read TGTGCTAGTGGCCCTGGGACAGGGAATTTCAATGAGCAGTTCTTC.

This clone was counted once. The chain employs TRBV15 and TRBJ2-3; the D is unclear. Trimming took 3 bases from V and 0 from J, leaving 16 bases between them. The CDR3 is 17 amino acids. Germline-derived CDR1 and CDR2 are LNHNV and YYDKDF (reference sequence). The CDR3 region is CATSSQVVGGSTDTQYF. The CDR3 DNA reads TGTGCCACCAGCAGTCAGGTGGTCGGCGGAAGCACAGATACGCAGTATTTT.

The V call is TRBV5-4, the J call TRBJ2-1; 8 nucleotides agree with TRBD2. Germline-derived CDR1 and CDR2 are SGHNT and YYREEE (reference sequence). The ends lost 0 bases at V and 0 bases at J; junction bases unmatched: 11. The CDR3 contains 19 residues. This chain's CDR3 is CASSLGGLAGYSSYNEQFF. CDR3 nucleotides: TGTGCCAGCAGCTTGGGTGGCTTAGCGGGGTATAGCTCCTACAATGAGCAGTTCTTC.

V gene TRBV28 combines with J gene TRBJ2-1; 8 bases are a match to TRBD1. CDR1 and CDR2 (germline): MDHEN, SYDVKM. V trimming: 8 bases; J trimming: 8 bases; junction bases outside the gene matches: 14. This CDR3 contains 15 residues. The CDR3 bases are TGTGCCAGCGCCGTGCAGGGGGCGATGGGGCATGAGCAGTTCTTC. Translating gives CASAVQGAMGHEQFF.

The gene calls are TRBV7-9 and TRBJ1-1; 10 positions agree with TRBD1. This CDR3 is 14 amino acids long. The germline V gene has CDR1 SEHNR and CDR2 FQNEAQ (reference sequence). V lost 5 bases and J lost 7; bases outside the gene matches: 7. The CDR3 protein is CASSIRQGAGEAFF. The DNA for the CDR3 is TGTGCCAGCAGCATAAGACAGGGGGCCGGTGAAGCTTTCTTT.

This chain connects TRBV30 to TRBJ2-3; 9 positions agree with TRBD1. CDR3 length equals 12 residues. The germline V gene encodes CDR1 GTSNPN and CDR2 SVGIG (reference sequence). V lost 5 bases, J lost 9 bases, and 6 bases stayed unmatched. CDR3 nucleotide sequence: TGTGCCTGGGGTGGGGGACAGGGAACGCAGTATTTT. Protein product: CAWGGGQGTQYF.

The rearrangement links TRBV5-4 to TRBJ2-7; 7 nucleotides match TRBD2. The CDR3 spans 13 residues. The ends lost 5 bases at V and 4 bases at J; junction bases unmatched: 6. Germline CDR1 SGHNT, CDR2 YYREEE (reference sequence). The CDR3 spells CASRYRGDYEQYF. The CDR3 DNA follows: TGTGCCAGCAGATACCGGGGGGATTACGAGCAGTACTTC.

This clone has just one count. This chain connects TRBV3-1 (or the pseudogene TRBV3-2) to TRBJ1-4, with 9 bases lining up with TRBD1. The germline V gene has CDR1 LGHDT and CDR2 YNNKEL (reference sequence). The J segment lost 13 bases and the V segment lost 1 base, leaving 22 bases of the junction unmatched. The CDR3 has 19 amino acids. CDR3 amino acids: CASSQVTGTGIPEWRGLFF. The CDR3 DNA reads TGTGCCAGCAGCCAAGTTACGGGGACAGGGATCCCAGAGTGGCGGGGACTGTTTTTT.

This chain connects TRBV28 to TRBJ1-2; possibly TRBD1 for D (5 bases). The V end lost 4 bases, the J end lost 5 bases, and 8 bases lay between the germline ends. Germline V gene data show CDR1 as MDHEN and CDR2 as SYDVKM. The CDR3 has 12 amino acids. The CDR3 loop is CASSYRSYGYTF. The CDR3 nucleotides are TGTGCCAGCAGTTACAGGAGTTATGGCTACACCTTC.

The chain is built from TRBV5-1 and TRBJ1-2; 7 bases agree with TRBD1. This CDR3 contains 15 residues. The V segment lost 4 bases and the J segment 0 bases; nucleotides outside the gene matches: 6. Germline V gene lookup returns CDR1 SGHRS and CDR2 YFSETQ. This chain's CDR3 is CASSNTTGPNYGYTF. The CDR3 DNA sequence: TGCGCCAGCAGCAACACGACAGGGCCTAACTATGGCTACACCTTC.

The chain employs TRBV11-2 and TRBJ2-1; D is possibly TRBD2 (6 bases). Germline-derived CDR1 and CDR2 are SGHAT and FQNNGV. CDR3 length equals 15 residues. V lost 0 bases to trimming and J lost 4 bases, with 10 bases between them. The CDR3 sequence is CASSLDGGMYNEQFF. CDR3 coding DNA: TGTGCCAGCAGCTTAGATGGCGGGATGTACAATGAGCAGTTCTTC.

The chain couples TRBV14 to TRBJ1-2, with D tentatively TRBD1 (5 bases). The germline CDR1 and CDR2 sequences are SGHDN and FVKESK. The length of the CDR3 is 13 residues. Trimming pared 4 bases from V and 1 base from J, leaving 7 bases between. The CDR3 region is CASSRGLNYGYTF. The CDR3 nucleotides are TGTGCCAGCAGCCGGGGCCTTAACTATGGCTACACCTTC.